Described below is a single T cell receptor beta chain sequence and its context. Its antigen is as yet unknown. This table comes from immunoSEQ multiplex PCR, and its TCRdb copy is limited to in-frame clones, with some not included. This table has 70,000 to 75,000 clones, 60% to 80% appearing once. This specimen comes from a study of vaccination effects on CD4 cells after COVID-19. Study at large: Wells containing roughly 1.8 million PBMC each were cultured with approximately 9.7 IU/ml IL-2 and approximately 10 ug/ml peptides.

CDR3 length equals 15 residues. V was trimmed by 1 base and J by 0 bases, leaving 10 bases between them. The germline CDR1 and CDR2 sequences are GTSNPN and SVGIG (reference sequence). Upon completion of around 9 days in culture, CD4+ T cells were isolated. The TCR originated in a human donor who received a COVID-19 vaccine. The input for sequencing was CD4+ T cells from PBMCs cultured without peptide, taken before COVID-19 vaccination. The chain carries TRBV30 and TRBJ1-3; D ambiguous. CDR3 coding DNA: TGTGCCTGGAGTGGTCAGTATCTCTCTGGAAACACCATATATTTT. As protein: CAWSGQYLSGNTIYF.